This TCR beta chain was recorded in a study of shared clonotypes between healthy human individuals. Naive CD8 cells lacked CD45RO, underwent positive selection for CCR7 and left out terminally differentiated effector memory CD45RA+ cells. Method: immunoSEQ multiplex PCR; TCRdb's copy keeps in-frame clones and lacks some. The table records about 1,900,000 clones, less than 95% of them present only once. Germline lookup yields CDR1 MNHEY and CDR2 SVGAGI. V was pared by 0 bases and J by 2 bases, with 5 bases between. The CDR3 loop spans 13 amino acids. A word on this clone: Its antigen is unidentified. The sample contains more than one DNA sequence encoding this CDR3.

The study, taken as a whole, reports: Shared clonotypes across all four donors exceeded non-shared ones in generation probability.

The gene calls are TRBV6-5 and TRBJ2-7; D is undetermined. The clonotype originates from a man aged 18 to 29 in good health. The sample was naive CD8+ T cells sorted from blood. The CDR3 DNA sequence: TGTGCCAGCAGTTACTCGGGTACCTACGAGCAGTACTTC. It specifies CASSYSGTYEQYF.